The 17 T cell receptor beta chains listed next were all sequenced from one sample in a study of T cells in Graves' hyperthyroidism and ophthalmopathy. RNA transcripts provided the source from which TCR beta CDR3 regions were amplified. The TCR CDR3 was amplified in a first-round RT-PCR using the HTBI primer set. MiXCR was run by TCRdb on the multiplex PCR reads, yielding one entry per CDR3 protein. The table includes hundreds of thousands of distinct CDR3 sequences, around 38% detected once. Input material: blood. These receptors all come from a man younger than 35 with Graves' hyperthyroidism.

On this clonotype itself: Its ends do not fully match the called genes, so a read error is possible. For the CDR3, the DNA is TGTGCCAGCAGTTTCGATGGGAATGGCTACACCTTC. It is translated as CASSFDGNGYTF. The rearrangement links TRBV10-2 to TRBJ1-2; no reliable D call. The CDR3 totals 12 residues. Germline CDR1 WSHSY, CDR2 SAAADI.

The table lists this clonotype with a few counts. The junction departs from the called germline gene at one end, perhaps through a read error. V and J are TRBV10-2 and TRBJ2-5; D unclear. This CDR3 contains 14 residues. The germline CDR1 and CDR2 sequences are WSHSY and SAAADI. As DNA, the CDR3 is TGTGCCAGCAGTTCTGGCGGAATCCGGGAGACCCAGTACTTC. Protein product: CASSSGGIRETQYF.

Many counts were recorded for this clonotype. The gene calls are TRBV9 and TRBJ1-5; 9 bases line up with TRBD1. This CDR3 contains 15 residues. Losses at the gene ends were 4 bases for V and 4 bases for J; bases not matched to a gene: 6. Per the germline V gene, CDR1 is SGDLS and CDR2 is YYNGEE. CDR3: CASSQDGTGNQPQHF. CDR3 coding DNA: TGTGCCAGCAGCCAAGATGGGACAGGGAATCAGCCCCAGCATTTT.

The CDR3 is CASIGQGNTGELFF. CDR3 in DNA: TGTGCCAGCATTGGACAGGGGAACACCGGGGAGCTGTTTTTT. V is TRBV12-3 or TRBV12-4 and J is TRBJ2-2; 8 nucleotides match TRBD1. This CDR3 spans 14 amino acids. V lost 7 bases and J lost 1; bases outside the gene matches: 2.

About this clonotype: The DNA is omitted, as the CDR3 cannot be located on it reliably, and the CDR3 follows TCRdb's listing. The CDR3: CSVVRGRTPGSCFF. This chain joins TRBV29-1 and TRBJ2-2; the table gives TRBD1 as D, unverified against the DNA. Both ends counted, the CDR3 spans 14 residues. The germline V gene has CDR1 SQVTM and CDR2 ANQGSEA.

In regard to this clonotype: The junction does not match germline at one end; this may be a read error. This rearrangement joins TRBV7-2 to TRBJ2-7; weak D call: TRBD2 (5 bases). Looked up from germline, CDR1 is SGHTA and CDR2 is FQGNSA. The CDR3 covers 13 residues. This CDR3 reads CANSFARGQEQYF. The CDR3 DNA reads TGTGCCAACAGCTTCGCCCGGGGTCAGGAGCAGTACTTC.

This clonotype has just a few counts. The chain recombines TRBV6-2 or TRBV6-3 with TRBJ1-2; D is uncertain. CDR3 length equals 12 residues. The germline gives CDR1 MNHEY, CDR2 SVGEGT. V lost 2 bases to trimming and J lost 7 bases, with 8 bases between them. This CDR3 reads CASSYSEVGYTF. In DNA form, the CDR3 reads TGTGCCAGCAGTTACAGCGAGGTTGGCTACACCTTC.

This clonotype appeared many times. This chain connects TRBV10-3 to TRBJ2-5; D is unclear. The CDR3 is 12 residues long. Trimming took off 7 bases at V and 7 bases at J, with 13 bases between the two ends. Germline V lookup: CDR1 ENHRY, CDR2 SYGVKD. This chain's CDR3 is CAITDDEMTQYF. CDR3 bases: TGTGCCATCACTGATGATGAGATGACCCAGTACTTC.

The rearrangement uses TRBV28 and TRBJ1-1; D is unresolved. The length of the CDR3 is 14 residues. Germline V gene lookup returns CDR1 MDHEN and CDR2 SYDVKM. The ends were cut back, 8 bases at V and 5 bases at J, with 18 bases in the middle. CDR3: CASRLGGSGTEAFF. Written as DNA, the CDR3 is TGTGCCAGCCGATTAGGAGGATCGGGAACTGAAGCTTTCTTT.

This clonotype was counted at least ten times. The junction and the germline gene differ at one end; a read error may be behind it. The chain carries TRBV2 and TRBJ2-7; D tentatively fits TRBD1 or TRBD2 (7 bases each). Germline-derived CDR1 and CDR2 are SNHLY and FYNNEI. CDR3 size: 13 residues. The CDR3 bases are TGCGCCAGCAGGGGGGGGAGCTCCTACGAGCAGTACTTC. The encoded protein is CASRGGSSYEQYF. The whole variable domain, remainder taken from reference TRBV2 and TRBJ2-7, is EPEVTQTPSHQVTQMGQEVILRCVPISNHLYFYWYRQILGQKVEFLVSFYNNEISEKSEIFDDQFSVERPDGSNFTLKIRSTKLEDSAMYFCASRGGSSYEQYFGPGTRLTVT.

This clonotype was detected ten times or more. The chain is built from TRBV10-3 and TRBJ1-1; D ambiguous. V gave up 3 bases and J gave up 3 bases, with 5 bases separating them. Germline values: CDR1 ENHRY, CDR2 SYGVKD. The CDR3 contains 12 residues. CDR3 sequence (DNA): TGTGCCATCAGTGACACCTACACTGAAGCTTTCTTT. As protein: CAISDTYTEAFF.

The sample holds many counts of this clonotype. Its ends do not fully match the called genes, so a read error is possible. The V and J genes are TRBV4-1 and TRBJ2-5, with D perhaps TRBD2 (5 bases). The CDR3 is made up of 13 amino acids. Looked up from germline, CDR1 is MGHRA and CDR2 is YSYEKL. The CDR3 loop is CASSQLAGETQYF. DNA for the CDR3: TGTGCCAGCAGCCAGCTAGCTGGGGAGACCCAGTACTTC.

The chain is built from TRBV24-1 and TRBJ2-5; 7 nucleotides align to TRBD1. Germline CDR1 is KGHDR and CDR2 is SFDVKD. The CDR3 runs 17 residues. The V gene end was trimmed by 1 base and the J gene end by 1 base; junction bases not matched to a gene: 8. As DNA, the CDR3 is TGTGCCACCAGTGATTTTCTTTCCGGGACAGCCCAAGAGACCCAGTACTTC. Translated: CATSDFLSGTAQETQYF.

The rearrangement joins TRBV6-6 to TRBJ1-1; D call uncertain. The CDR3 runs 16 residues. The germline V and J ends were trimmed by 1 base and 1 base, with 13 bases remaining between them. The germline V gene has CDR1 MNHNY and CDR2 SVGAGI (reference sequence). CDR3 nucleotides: TGTGCCAGCAGTTACTTGGTTAGCACGCCGAACACTGAAGCTTTCTTT. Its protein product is CASSYLVSTPNTEAFF.

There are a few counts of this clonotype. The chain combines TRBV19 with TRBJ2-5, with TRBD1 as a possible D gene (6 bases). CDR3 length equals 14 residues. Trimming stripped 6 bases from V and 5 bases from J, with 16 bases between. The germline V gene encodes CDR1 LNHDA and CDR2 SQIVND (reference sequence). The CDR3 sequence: CASSTSGTSETQYF. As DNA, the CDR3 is TGTGCCAGTAGCACATCCGGGACATCGGAGACCCAGTACTTC.

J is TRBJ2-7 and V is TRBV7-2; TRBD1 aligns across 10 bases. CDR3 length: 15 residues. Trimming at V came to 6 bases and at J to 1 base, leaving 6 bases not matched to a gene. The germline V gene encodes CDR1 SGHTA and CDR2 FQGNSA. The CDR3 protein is CASSSWTGGSYEQYF. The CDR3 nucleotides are TGTGCCAGCAGTTCATGGACAGGGGGTTCCTACGAGCAGTACTTC. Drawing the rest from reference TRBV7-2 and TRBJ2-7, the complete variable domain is GAGVSQSPSNKVTEKGKDVELRCDPISGHTALYWYRQSLGQGLEFLIYFQGNSAPDKSGLPSDRFSAERTGGSVSTLTIQRTQQEDSAVYLCASSSWTGGSYEQYFGPGTRLTVT.

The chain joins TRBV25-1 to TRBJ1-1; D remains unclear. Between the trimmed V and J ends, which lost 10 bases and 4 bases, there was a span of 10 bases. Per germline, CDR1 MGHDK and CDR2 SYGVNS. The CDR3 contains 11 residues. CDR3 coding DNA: TGTGCCACGATGGTTGCCACTGAAGCTTTCTTT. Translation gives CATMVATEAFF.